This is a list of T cell receptor beta chains from one sample in a study of beta chain features in type 1 diabetes. Produced via immunoSEQ multiplex PCR; TCRdb's table is partial and in-frame only. The repertoire has 95,000 to 150,000 clones, around 17% of them found once; the top ten carry under 2.5%. The sample comprised central memory CD4+ T cells from blood. The receptors originated from a man aged 25-45 years with type 1 diabetes. Each CDR3 is given with its conserved first and last residue. D genes are given only for firm matches. A row's size may be missing; if present it is once, few, many or a size class.

clone_size | j_call | v_call | d_call | cdr3_length | cdr3_aa | cdr3_nt
once | TRBJ2-5 | TRBV7-8 | - | 15 | CASSWTTRRGETQYF | TGTGCCAGCAGCTGGACGACTAGGCGAGGAGAGACCCAGTACTTC
- | TRBJ2-5 | TRBV29-1 | - | 13 | CSLPGQGGETQYF | TGCAGCCTCCCTGGGCAGGGAGGAGAGACCCAGTACTTC
- | TRBJ2-3 | TRBV15 | TRBD2 | 16 | CATSRGSGTSTDTQYF | TGTGCCACCAGCAGGGGTAGCGGGACCTCCACAGATACGCAGTATTTT
few | TRBJ2-7 | TRBV11-3 | TRBD1 | 12 | CASSQGAYEQYF | TGTGCCAGCAGCCAGGGGGCCTACGAGCAGTACTTC
few | TRBJ1-2 | TRBV6-6 | - | 12 | CATSSPGGGYTF | TGTGCCACCTCGTCTCCGGGTGGTGGCTACACCTTC
few | TRBJ1-6 | TRBV18 | - | 13 | CASSPGPRSPLHF | TGTGCCAGCTCACCCGGACCTCGATCACCCCTCCACTTT
few | TRBJ2-2 | TRBV7-3 | - | 16 | CASSLRDSRGTGELFF | TGTGCCAGCAGCTTAAGGGACTCCCGCGGCACCGGGGAGCTGTTTTTT
many | TRBJ2-3 | TRBV2 | TRBD2 | 13 | CASLAGSTDTQYF | TGTGCCAGCCTAGCGGGGAGCACAGATACGCAGTATTTT
few | TRBJ1-2 | TRBV9 | - | 12 | CASSAPRDGYTF | TGTGCCAGCAGCGCCCCCAGGGATGGCTACACCTTC
- | TRBJ2-7 | TRBV5-4 | TRBD2 | 14 | CASRLAGGPYEQYF | TGTGCCAGCAGACTAGCGGGGGGGCCCTACGAGCAGTACTTC
few | TRBJ2-7 | TRBV4-2 | TRBD1 | 15 | CASRAGTGGMYEQYF | TGTGCCAGCAGGGCCGGGACAGGGGGCATGTACGAGCAGTACTTC
many | TRBJ2-2 | TRBV14 | - | 12 | CASSQYTGELFF | TGTGCCAGCAGCCAATATACCGGGGAGCTGTTTTTT
few | TRBJ2-3 | TRBV7-9 | TRBD2 | 15 | CASSPGLVEADTQYF | TGTGCCAGCAGCCCGGGACTAGTGGAGGCGGATACGCAGTATTTT
few | TRBJ1-2 | TRBV29-1 | TRBD1 | 11 | CSVQGAGGYTF | TGCAGCGTTCAGGGGGCGGGAGGCTACACCTTC
- | TRBJ2-1 | TRBV27 | - | 17 | CASSHDRPVGAGNEQFF | TGTGCCAGCAGCCACGACCGCCCGGTGGGGGCCGGGAATGAGCAGTTCTTC
few | TRBJ2-5 | TRBV30 | TRBD1 | 14 | CAWSETGGVETQYF | TGTGCCTGGAGTGAAACAGGGGGCGTGGAGACCCAGTACTTC
few | TRBJ2-7 | TRBV7-2 | TRBD1 | 15 | CASRPTGTGPYEQYF | TGTGCCAGCAGACCAACCGGGACAGGGCCCTACGAGCAGTACTTC
few | TRBJ1-2 | TRBV4-1 | - | 13 | CASSGEVNYGYTF | TGCGCCAGCAGCGGTGAAGTTAACTATGGCTACACCTTC
many | TRBJ2-1 | TRBV30 | - | 13 | CAWSVGTTNEQFF | TGTGCCTGGAGCGTCGGGACAACCAATGAGCAGTTCTTC
few | TRBJ2-7 | TRBV10-3 | - | 15 | CAISESTKSLYEQYF | TGTGCCATCAGTGAGTCGACTAAATCGCTCTACGAGCAGTACTTC
few | TRBJ2-3 | TRBV18 | - | 15 | CASSLSTDSTDTQYF | TGTGCCAGCTCACTATCGACAGACAGCACAGATACGCAGTATTTT
- | TRBJ1-1 | TRBV5-1 | - | 15 | CASSLEGGLFVEAFF | TGCGCCAGCAGCTTGGAGGGGGGCCTATTTGTTGAAGCTTTCTTT
- | TRBJ2-3 | TRBV2 | - | 12 | CASTELGDTQYF | TGTGCCAGCACTGAATTAGGAGATACGCAGTATTTT
- | TRBJ1-2 | TRBV14 | - | 15 | CASSPLGREIYGYTF | TGTGCCAGCAGCCCTCTAGGGAGAGAAATTTATGGCTACACCTTC
few | TRBJ2-7 | TRBV11-2 | TRBD1 | 15 | CASSVPGQGLYEQYF | TGTGCCAGCAGCGTGCCGGGACAGGGTCTCTACGAGCAGTACTTC
few | TRBJ1-6 | TRBV29-1 | - | 13 | CSVQKSYNSPLHF | TGCAGCGTTCAAAAGAGTTATAATTCACCCCTCCACTTT
few | TRBJ1-4 | TRBV9 | - | 13 | CASSAGNEEKLFF | TGTGCCAGCAGCGCAGGGAATGAGGAAAAACTGTTTTTT
few | TRBJ2-7 | TRBV10-3 | - | 14 | CAISDSTGTDEQYF | TGTGCCATCAGTGACTCTACCGGGACCGACGAGCAGTACTTC
- | TRBJ2-7 | TRBV7-6 | TRBD2 | 13 | CASSLLGGGEQYF | TGTGCCAGCAGCTTACTGGGCGGGGGCGAGCAGTACTTC
few | TRBJ1-5 | TRBV6-5 | - | 13 | CASGGGSNQPQHF | TGTGCCAGCGGGGGCGGTAGCAATCAGCCCCAGCATTTT
- | TRBJ1-4 | TRBV15 | - | 16 | CATSRDDGAGNEKLFF | TGTGCCACCAGCAGAGATGATGGAGCAGGGAATGAAAAACTGTTTTTT
- | TRBJ2-7 | TRBV7-2 | - | 12 | CASSTQTYEQYF | TGTGCCAGCAGCACACAAACCTACGAGCAGTACTTC
- | TRBJ2-5 | TRBV12-5 | - | 15 | CASGLSGSDQETQYF | TGTGCTAGTGGTTTGAGTGGGTCTGACCAAGAGACCCAGTACTTC
- | TRBJ1-5 | TRBV20-1 | - | 11 | CSASSGQPQHF | TGCAGTGCTAGTAGCGGTCAGCCCCAGCATTTT
many | TRBJ1-1 | TRBV7-2 | - | 16 | CASTDVTGRMNTEAFF | TGTGCCAGCACCGATGTCACCGGGCGGATGAACACTGAAGCTTTCTTT